The 9 T cell receptor beta chains in this list originate from one sample, sequenced in a study of identical twins. MiXCR was run by TCRdb on the 5' RACE reads, yielding one entry per CDR3 protein. The sample yields some 250,000 distinct CDR3 sequences, 10% to 15% seen once. In addition, the sample was reused for a study of yellow fever vaccine responses in identical twins.

Sample: memory (CD45RO+) T cells sorted from blood. The receptor set was obtained from a young woman in good health.

Many counts were recorded for this clonotype. The genes are TRBV28 and TRBJ2-3; 12 bases map to TRBD1. The CDR3 consists of 16 residues. Trimming at V came to 5 bases and at J to 3 bases, leaving 6 bases not matched to a gene. CDR1 is MDHEN, CDR2 SYDVKM, per germline. The CDR3 DNA follows: TGTGCCAGCAGTCCCGGGACAGGGGGCAGGACAGATACGCAGTATTTT. This codes for CASSPGTGGRTDTQYF. Full variable domain (outside the CDR3, taken from reference TRBV28 and TRBJ2-3): DVKVTQSSRYLVKRTGEKVFLECVQDMDHENMFWYRQDPGLGLRLIYFSYDVKMKEKGDIPEGYSVSREKKERFSLILESASTNQTSMYLCASSPGTGGRTDTQYFGPGTRLTVL.

On this clonotype: At one end, the junction sequence differs from germline, possibly due to a read error. The V call is TRBV3-1, the J call TRBJ2-7; D might be TRBD1 or TRBD2, each matching 6 bases. Germline CDR1 reads LGHDT; CDR2 reads YNNKEL (reference sequence). The CDR3 loop spans 17 amino acids. This CDR3 reads CACSPWGIGGMVYEQYF. As DNA, the CDR3 is TGTGCCTGCAGCCCATGGGGTATCGGGGGCATGGTCTACGAGCAGTACTTC.

This clonotype was seen only a few times. J is TRBJ2-7 and V is TRBV20-1; 9 bases map to TRBD2. The germline CDR1 and CDR2 sequences are DFQATT and SNEGSKA (reference sequence). Germline trimming cut 1 base from V and 4 bases from J; bases unmatched to any gene: 8. The CDR3 covers 15 residues. The CDR3 sequence: CSARALAGDWYEQYF. CDR3 nucleotide sequence: TGCAGTGCTAGAGCTTTAGCGGGAGATTGGTACGAGCAGTACTTC.

V gene TRBV20-1 combines with J gene TRBJ2-2; D unresolved. V was clipped by 3 bases and J by 0 bases, with 11 bases between them. Germline assignment: CDR1 DFQATT and CDR2 SNEGSKA (reference sequence). The CDR3 length is 15 residues. CDR3 nucleotide sequence: TGCAGTGCTAGTTATGGCGTCCCGAACACCGGGGAGCTGTTTTTT. Translation: CSASYGVPNTGELFF.

V and J are TRBV7-2 and TRBJ1-5; tentatively, D is TRBD1 (5 bases). Per germline, CDR1 SGHTA and CDR2 FQGNSA. The V and J ends lost 1 base and 5 bases respectively, with 15 bases between them. The CDR3 totals 16 residues. The CDR3 spells CASSLDARGHHQPQHF. As DNA, the CDR3 is TGTGCCAGCAGCTTAGACGCAAGGGGCCATCATCAGCCCCAGCATTTT.

This clonotype was seen many times. The rearrangement uses TRBV3-1 and TRBJ2-3, with D uncertain. V lost 2 bases to trimming and J lost 2 bases, with 11 bases between them. Looked up from germline, CDR1 is LGHDT and CDR2 is YNNKEL (reference sequence). CDR3 size: 15 residues. CDR3 amino acids: CASSQQGWNTDTQYF. The CDR3 nucleotides read TGTGCCAGCAGCCAACAAGGGTGGAACACAGATACGCAGTATTTT.

This clonotype has only a few counts. This CDR3 reads CASSPSRGFTEAFF. The CDR3 DNA sequence: TGTGCCAGCAGTCCCTCCAGGGGGTTCACTGAAGCTTTCTTT. The rearrangement joins TRBV2 to TRBJ1-1; 7 nucleotides align to TRBD1. Per germline, CDR1 SNHLY and CDR2 FYNNEI. Trimming cost V 5 bases and J 4 bases; bases outside gene matches: 7. The CDR3 extends over 14 amino acids. Combining the CDR3 with reference TRBV2 and TRBJ1-1 gives the whole variable domain EPEVTQTPSHQVTQMGQEVILRCVPISNHLYFYWYRQILGQKVEFLVSFYNNEISEKSEIFDDQFSVERPDGSNFTLKIRSTKLEDSAMYFCASSPSRGFTEAFFGQGTRLTVV.

The chain uses TRBV5-1 and TRBJ2-5, with D possibly called TRBD1 or TRBD2 (6 bases each). Trimming removed 0 bases from V and 5 bases from J, with 17 bases in between. Per germline, CDR1 SGHRS and CDR2 YFSETQ. This CDR3 region has 16 residues. CDR3 protein: CASSLVPGAGSETQYF. In DNA form, the CDR3 reads TGCGCCAGCAGCTTGGTTCCGGGGGCAGGCTCGGAGACCCAGTACTTC.

This clonotype was seen many times. The rearrangement uses TRBV28 and TRBJ2-1, with TRBD2 identical over 8 bases. V was clipped by 6 bases and J by 0 bases; unmatched bases: 4. Germline-derived CDR1 and CDR2 are MDHEN and SYDVKM. The CDR3 consists of 15 residues. CDR3 sequence: CASSPSGSSYNEQFF. DNA of the CDR3: TGTGCCAGCAGCCCAAGCGGGAGCTCCTACAATGAGCAGTTCTTC. The variable domain in full, with the rest retrieved from reference TRBV28 and TRBJ2-1, is DVKVTQSSRYLVKRTGEKVFLECVQDMDHENMFWYRQDPGLGLRLIYFSYDVKMKEKGDIPEGYSVSREKKERFSLILESASTNQTSMYLCASSPSGSSYNEQFFGPGTRLTVL.